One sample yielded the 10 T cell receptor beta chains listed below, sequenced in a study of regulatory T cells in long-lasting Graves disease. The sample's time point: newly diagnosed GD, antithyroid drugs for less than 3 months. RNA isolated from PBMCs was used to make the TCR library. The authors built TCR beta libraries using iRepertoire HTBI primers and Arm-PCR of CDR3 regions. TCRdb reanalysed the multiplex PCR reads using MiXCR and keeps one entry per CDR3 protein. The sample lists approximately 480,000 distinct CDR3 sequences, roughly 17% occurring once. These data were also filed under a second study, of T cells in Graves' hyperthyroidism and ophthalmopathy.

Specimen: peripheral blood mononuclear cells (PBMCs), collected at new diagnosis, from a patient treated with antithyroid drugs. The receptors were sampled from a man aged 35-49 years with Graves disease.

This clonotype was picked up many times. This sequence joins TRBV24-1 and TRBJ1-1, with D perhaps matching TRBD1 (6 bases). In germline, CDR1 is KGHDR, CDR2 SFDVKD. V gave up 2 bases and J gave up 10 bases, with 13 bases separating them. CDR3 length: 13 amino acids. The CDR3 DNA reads TGTGCCACCAGTGATTCTCCAGGGGTTCCAGCTTTCTTT. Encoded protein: CATSDSPGVPAFF.

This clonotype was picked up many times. CDR3 loop: CASRLLGGGTEAFF. The CDR3 region has the DNA TGTGCCAGCAGACTACTCGGGGGTGGGACTGAAGCTTTCTTT. This sequence joins TRBV28 and TRBJ1-1, with TRBD1 as a possible D gene (5 bases). V was clipped by 6 bases and J by 5 bases, with 16 bases between them. There are 14 residues in the CDR3. Germline CDR1 and CDR2: MDHEN and SYDVKM.

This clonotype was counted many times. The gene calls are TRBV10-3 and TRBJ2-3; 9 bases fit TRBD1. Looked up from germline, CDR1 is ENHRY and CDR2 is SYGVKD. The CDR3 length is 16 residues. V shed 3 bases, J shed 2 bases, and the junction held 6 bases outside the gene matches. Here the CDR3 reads CAISDQGQGYTDTQYF. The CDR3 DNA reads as TGTGCCATCAGTGACCAGGGACAGGGCTACACAGATACGCAGTATTTT.

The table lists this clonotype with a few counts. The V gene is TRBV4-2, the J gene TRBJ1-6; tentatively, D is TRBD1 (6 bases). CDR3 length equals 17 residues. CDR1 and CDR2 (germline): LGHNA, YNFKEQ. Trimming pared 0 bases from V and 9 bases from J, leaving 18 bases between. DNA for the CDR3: TGTGCCAGCAGCCAAGATGTAGGGGGTGCTAATGGTTCACCCCTCCACTTT. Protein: CASSQDVGGANGSPLHF.

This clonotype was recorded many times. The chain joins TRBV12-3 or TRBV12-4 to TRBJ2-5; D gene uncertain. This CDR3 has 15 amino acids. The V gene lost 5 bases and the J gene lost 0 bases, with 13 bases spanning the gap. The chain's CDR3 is CASSPPDWYQETQYF. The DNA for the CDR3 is TGTGCCAGCAGTCCCCCCGACTGGTACCAAGAGACCCAGTACTTC.

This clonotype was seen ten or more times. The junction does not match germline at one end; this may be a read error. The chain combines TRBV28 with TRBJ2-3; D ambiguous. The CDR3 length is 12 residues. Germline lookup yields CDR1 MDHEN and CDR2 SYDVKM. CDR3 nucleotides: TGCGCCAGCAGCCTCAGAGGAGATACGCAGTATTTT. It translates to CASSLRGDTQYF.

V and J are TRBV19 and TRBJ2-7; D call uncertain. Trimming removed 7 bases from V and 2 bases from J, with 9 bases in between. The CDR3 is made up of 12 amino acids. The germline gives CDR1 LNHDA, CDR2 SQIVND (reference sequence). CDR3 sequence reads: CASTSRAYEQYF. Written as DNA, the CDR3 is TGTGCCAGTACCTCTAGAGCCTACGAGCAGTACTTC.

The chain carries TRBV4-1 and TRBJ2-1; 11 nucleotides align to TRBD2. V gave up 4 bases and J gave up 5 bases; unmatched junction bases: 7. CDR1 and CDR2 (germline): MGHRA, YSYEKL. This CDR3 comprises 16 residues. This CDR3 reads CASSPLGLADHNEQFF. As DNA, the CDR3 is TGCGCCAGCAGCCCCCTGGGACTAGCGGACCACAATGAGCAGTTCTTC.

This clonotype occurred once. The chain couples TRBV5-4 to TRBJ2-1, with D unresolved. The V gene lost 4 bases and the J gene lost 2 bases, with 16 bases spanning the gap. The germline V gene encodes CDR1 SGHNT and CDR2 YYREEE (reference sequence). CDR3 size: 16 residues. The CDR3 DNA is TGTGCCAGCAGCACTGGCGCAACGCTCGCCTACAATGAGCAGTTCTTC. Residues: CASSTGATLAYNEQFF.

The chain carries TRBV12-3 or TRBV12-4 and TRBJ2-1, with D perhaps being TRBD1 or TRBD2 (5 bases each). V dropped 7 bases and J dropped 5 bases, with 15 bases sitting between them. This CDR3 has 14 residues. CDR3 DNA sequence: TGTGCCAGCACCCGTGGGGCGGGCAACAATGAGCAGTTCTTC. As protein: CASTRGAGNNEQFF.